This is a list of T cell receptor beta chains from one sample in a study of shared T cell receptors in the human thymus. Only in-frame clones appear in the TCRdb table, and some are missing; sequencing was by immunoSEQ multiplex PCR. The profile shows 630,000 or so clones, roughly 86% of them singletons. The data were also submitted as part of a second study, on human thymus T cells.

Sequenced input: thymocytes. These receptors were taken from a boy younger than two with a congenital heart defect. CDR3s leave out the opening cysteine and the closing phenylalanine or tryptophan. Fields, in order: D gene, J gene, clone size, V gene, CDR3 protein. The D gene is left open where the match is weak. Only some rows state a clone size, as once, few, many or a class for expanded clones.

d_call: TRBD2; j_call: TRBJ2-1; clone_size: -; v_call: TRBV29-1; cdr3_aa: SVGAGGPRSSYNEQF
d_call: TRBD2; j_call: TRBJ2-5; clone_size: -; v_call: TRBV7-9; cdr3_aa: ASSLALREGFQETQY
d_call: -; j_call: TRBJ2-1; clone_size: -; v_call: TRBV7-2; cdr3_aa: ASSCDQATSYNEQF
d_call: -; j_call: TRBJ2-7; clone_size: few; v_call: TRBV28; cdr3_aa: ASSLPRRGYEQY
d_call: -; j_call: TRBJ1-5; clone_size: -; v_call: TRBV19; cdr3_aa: ASSIWPLLLRQPQH
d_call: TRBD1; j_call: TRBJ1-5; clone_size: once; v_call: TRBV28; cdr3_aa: ALGQGGNQPQH
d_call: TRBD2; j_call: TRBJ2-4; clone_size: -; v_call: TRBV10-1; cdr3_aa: ASSEQTSGDKNIQY
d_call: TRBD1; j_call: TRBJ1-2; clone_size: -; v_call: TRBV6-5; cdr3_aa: ASSYTQDRGRYGYT
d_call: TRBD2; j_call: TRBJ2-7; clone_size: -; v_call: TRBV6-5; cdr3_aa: ASSYRAGEDEQY
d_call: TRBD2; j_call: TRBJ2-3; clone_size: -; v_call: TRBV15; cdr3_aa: ATSRYHGLATDTQY
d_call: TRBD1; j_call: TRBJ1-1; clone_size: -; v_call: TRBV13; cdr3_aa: ASSPWTDRADTEAF
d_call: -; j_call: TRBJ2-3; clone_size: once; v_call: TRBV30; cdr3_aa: AWSVLVRREYTDTQY
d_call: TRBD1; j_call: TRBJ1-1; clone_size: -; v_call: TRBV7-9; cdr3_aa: ASSFTQGAIPQNTEAF
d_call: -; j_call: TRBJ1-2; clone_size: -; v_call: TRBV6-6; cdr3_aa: ASSYSRQGHGYT
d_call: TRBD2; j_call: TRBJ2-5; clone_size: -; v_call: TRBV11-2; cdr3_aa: ASSLEVPQRGQETQY
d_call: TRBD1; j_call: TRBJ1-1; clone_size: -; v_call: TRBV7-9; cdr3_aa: ASSADRGPPGMNTEAF
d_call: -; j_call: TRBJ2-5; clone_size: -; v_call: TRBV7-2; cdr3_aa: ASSLAPERALFSQY
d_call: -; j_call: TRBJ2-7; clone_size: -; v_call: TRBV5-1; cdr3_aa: ASSLGLEMAYEQY
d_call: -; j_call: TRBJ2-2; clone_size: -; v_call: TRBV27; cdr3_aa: ASSLYSGTGELF
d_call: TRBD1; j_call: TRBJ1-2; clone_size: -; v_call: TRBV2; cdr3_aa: ASREDRGQLYGYT
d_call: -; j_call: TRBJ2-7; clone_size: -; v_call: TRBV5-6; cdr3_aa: ASSLGPGESYEQY
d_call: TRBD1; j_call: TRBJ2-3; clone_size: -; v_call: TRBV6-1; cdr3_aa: ASSEPGQGTDTQY
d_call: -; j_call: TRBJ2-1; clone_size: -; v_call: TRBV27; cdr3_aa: ASSLGGAGLFSYNEQF
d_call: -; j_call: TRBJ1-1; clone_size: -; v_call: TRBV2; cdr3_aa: ASSESDRTNTEAF
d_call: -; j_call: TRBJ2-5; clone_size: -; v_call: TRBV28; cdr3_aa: ASKGADRFKETQY
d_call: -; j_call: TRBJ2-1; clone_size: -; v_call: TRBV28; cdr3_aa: ASSLRSRVNEQF
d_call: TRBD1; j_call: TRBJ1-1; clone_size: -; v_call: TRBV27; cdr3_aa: ASSSGTGGTEAF
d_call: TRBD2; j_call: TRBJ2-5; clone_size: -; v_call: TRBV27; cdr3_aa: ASSAGTSEVETQY
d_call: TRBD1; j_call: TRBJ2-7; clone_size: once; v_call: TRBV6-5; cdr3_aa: ASRADRVREQY
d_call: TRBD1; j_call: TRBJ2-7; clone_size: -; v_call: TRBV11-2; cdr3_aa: ASSSQTGPSYEQY
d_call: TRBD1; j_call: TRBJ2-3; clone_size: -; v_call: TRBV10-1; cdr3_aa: ASSESERDRNKEDTDTQY
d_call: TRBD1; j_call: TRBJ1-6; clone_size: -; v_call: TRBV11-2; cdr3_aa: ASSPPTGNSPLH
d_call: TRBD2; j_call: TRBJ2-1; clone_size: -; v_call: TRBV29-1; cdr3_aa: SVRGRGDKQF
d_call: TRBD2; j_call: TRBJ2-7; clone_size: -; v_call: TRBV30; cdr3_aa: AWNLAGAFYEQY
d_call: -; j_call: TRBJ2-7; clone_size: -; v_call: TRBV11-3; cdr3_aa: ASSLEDNGTYEQY
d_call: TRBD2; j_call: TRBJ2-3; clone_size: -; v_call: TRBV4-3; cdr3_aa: ASSQVTSGGRTQY
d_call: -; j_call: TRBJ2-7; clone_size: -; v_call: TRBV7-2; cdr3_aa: ASSSTPGSTGVYEQY
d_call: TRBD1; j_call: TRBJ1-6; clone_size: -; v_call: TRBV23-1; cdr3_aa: ASSRDRGRDSPLH
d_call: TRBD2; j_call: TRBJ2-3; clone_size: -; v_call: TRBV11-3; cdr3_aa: ASSLDGNGGAGDTQY
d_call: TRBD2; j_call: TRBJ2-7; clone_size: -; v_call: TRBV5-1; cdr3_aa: ASSCTIGTSGFPSYEQY
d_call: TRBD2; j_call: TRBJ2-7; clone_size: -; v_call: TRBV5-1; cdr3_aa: ASSLGPEREVPYEQY
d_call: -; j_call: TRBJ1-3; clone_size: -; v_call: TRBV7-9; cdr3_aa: ASSSVGGSGNTIY
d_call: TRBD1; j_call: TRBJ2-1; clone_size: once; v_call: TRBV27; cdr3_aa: ASSRTGSEQF
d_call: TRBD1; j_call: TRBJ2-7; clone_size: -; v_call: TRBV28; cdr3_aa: ASSPGTGVDEQY
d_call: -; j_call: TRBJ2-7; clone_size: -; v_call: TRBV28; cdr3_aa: ASSLLQGTYEQY
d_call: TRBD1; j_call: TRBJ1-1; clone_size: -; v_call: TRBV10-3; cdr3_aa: AISVTGGNTEAF
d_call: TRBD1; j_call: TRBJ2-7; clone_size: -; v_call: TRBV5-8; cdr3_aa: ASSLAGTDYEQY
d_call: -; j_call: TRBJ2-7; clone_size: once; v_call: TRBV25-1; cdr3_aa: ASSAKGTGGISYEQY